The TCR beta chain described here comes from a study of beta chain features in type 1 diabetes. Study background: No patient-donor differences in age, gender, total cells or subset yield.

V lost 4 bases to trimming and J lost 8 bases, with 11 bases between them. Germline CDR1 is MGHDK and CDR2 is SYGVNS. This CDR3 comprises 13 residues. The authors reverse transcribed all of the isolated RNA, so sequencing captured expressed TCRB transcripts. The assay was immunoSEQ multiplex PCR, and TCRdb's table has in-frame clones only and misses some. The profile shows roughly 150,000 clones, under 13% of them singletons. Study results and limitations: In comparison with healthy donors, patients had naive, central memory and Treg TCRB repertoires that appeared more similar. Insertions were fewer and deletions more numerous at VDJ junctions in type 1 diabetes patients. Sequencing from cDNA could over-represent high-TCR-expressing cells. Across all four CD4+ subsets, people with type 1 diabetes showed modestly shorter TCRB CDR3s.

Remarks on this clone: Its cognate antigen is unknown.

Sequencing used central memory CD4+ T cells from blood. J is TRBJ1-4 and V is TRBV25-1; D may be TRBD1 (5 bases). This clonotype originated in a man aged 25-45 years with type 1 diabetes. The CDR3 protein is CASSGTGDEKLFF. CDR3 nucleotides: TGTGCCAGCAGTGGAACAGGAGACGAAAAACTGTTTTTT.